One and the same sample provided the 3 T cell receptor beta chains below, sequenced in a study of shared clonotypes between healthy human individuals (TCRdb year 2020). Receptors were amplified or captured by the immunoSEQ multiplex PCR assay. This is the immuneACCESS table as TCRdb keeps it, with only in-frame sequences that have V and J called. A part of the clones is gone; compared with another copy, unresolved V genes explain less than half, and the rest is unexplained. Present in this sample are hundreds of thousands of clones, around three quarters of which were seen just once. 9.5% to 15% of the sample comes from the top ten. Sequencing used PBMCs. These receptors were collected from a woman aged 40 to 49 in good health. Some clones in this sample may be carry-over from other donors' samples.

The rearrangement links TRBV7-2 to TRBJ1-3; 9 bases fit TRBD1. CDR3 length equals 15 residues. Germline CDR1 reads SGHTA; CDR2 reads FQGNSA. J gave up 2 bases and V 5 bases, and 4 bases lay outside the gene matches. The CDR3 loop reads CASSEDRGTGNTIYF. CDR3 in DNA: TGTGCCAGCAGCGAGGACAGGGGTACTGGAAACACCATATATTTT.

This clone was found a few times. The rearrangement joins TRBV28 to TRBJ1-6; no clear D. V gave up 2 bases and J gave up 11 bases, with 7 bases separating them. Germline assignment: CDR1 MDHEN and CDR2 SYDVKM. This CDR3 is built from 12 residues. The CDR3 sequence: CASSLRRPPLHF. The CDR3, as DNA: TGTGCCAGCAGTTTACGGCGCCCACCCCTCCACTTT.

The V gene is TRBV30, the J gene TRBJ1-1, with D possibly matching TRBD1 (5 bases). The CDR3 extends over 13 amino acids. CDR1 is GTSNPN and CDR2 is SVGIG in the germline V gene (reference sequence). V shed 3 bases and J shed 4 bases, with 12 bases lying between them. CDR3 region: CAWSAGTGTEAFF. CDR3 DNA: TGTGCCTGGAGCGCCGGGACCGGCACTGAAGCTTTCTTT.